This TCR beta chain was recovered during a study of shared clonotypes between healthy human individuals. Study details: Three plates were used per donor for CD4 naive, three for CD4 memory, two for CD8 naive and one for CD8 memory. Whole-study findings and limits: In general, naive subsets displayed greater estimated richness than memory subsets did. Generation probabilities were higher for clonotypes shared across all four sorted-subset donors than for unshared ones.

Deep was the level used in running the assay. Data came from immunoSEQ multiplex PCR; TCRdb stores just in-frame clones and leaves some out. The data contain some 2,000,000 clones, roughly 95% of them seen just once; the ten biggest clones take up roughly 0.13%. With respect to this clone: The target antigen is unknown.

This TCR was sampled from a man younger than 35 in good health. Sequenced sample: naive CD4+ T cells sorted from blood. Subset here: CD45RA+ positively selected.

The CDR3 reads CASSLVAPVGPIHGYTF. CDR3 sequence (DNA): TGTGCCAGCAGCTTAGTCGCCCCCGTCGGGCCCATCCATGGCTACACCTTC. The chain is built from TRBV7-2 and TRBJ1-2; no clear D gene. V lost 1 base and J lost 6, with 21 bases in between. CDR3 length: 17 residues. Germline lookup yields CDR1 SGHTA and CDR2 FQGNSA.